The 8 T cell receptor beta chains listed next were all sequenced from one sample in a study of cytomegalovirus exposure and HLA in healthy donors. Assay used: immunoSEQ multiplex PCR; TCRdb lists only in-frame clones, some missing. The sample holds around 220,000 clones; about 90% are singletons and the top ten take just under 3%. The sequenced sample was PBMCs. These receptors all come from a woman aged 18 to 35 in good health and CMV-seronegative.

The chain recombines TRBV27 with TRBJ2-3; 9 positions match TRBD2. CDR3 size: 17 residues. Germline V gene lookup returns CDR1 MNHEY and CDR2 SMNVEV (reference sequence). Trimming removed 3 bases from V and 1 base from J; junction bases left unmatched: 8. CDR3 residues: CASSFPPIAGGTDTQYF. The CDR3, as DNA: TGTGCCAGCAGTTTTCCCCCAATAGCGGGAGGCACAGATACGCAGTATTTT.

Written as DNA, the CDR3 is TGTGCCAGCAGCTCCTCCAGGGGGTTCCAGCAATACGAGCAGTACTTC. Residues: CASSSSRGFQQYEQYF. The gene calls are TRBV11-2 and TRBJ2-7; TRBD1 aligns across 7 bases. The CDR3 length is 16 residues. The junction had 13 bases not matched to a gene; V was cut back by 4 bases and J by 4 bases. Germline CDR1 is SGHAT and CDR2 is FQNNGV. Using reference TRBV11-2 and TRBJ2-7 for the parts outside the CDR3, the full variable domain is EAGVAQSPRYKIIEKRQSVAFWCNPISGHATLYWYQQILGQGPKLLIQFQNNGVVDDSQLPKDRFSAERLKGVDSTLKIQPAKLEDSAVYLCASSSSRGFQQYEQYFGPGTRLTVT.

This chain uses TRBV4-2 with TRBJ1-2; possibly TRBD1 for D (5 bases). The germline V gene has CDR1 LGHNA and CDR2 YNFKEQ. The CDR3 runs to 14 residues. The V end was cut by 0 bases, the J end by 4 bases, with 9 bases between. The CDR3 loop reads CASSQERQIYGYTF. The CDR3 DNA sequence: TGTGCCAGCAGCCAAGAGAGACAGATCTATGGCTACACCTTC.

J is TRBJ1-1 and V is TRBV4-2; D is unclear. V lost 5 bases and J lost 7, with 14 bases in between. From germline, CDR1 is LGHNA and CDR2 YNFKEQ. CDR3 length equals 13 residues. CDR3 DNA: TGTGCCAGCAGCTCTCGTCAGTTTGGTGAAGCTTTCTTT. Amino acids: CASSSRQFGEAFF.

The V and J genes are TRBV19 and TRBJ1-5, with unresolved D. The V and J ends lost 3 bases and 4 bases respectively, with 7 bases between them. The germline CDR1 and CDR2 sequences are LNHDA and SQIVND (reference sequence). The CDR3 spans 13 residues. The CDR3 region is CASSIYQNQPQHF. In DNA form, the CDR3 reads TGTGCCAGTAGTATTTACCAGAATCAGCCCCAGCATTTT.

This chain links TRBV7-8 with TRBJ2-2; 9 bases match TRBD1. Trimming cost V 5 bases and J 4 bases; bases outside gene matches: 5. CDR1 SGHVS and CDR2 FQNEAQ come from the germline V gene. This CDR3 is 15 amino acids long. CDR3 in DNA: TGTGCCAGCAGCCGGGACAGGGCATCCACCGGGGAGCTGTTTTTT. It yields the protein CASSRDRASTGELFF. The full variable domain, in which reference TRBV7-8 and TRBJ2-2 provide the parts outside the CDR3, is GAGVSQSPRYKVAKRGQDVALRCDPISGHVSLFWYQQALGQGPEFLTYFQNEAQLDKSGLPSDRFFAERPEGSVSTLKIQRTQQEDSAVYLCASSRDRASTGELFFGEGSRLTVL.

This sequence joins TRBV19 and TRBJ2-1; D is perhaps TRBD1 (6 bases). The CDR3 is made up of 16 amino acids. Trimming shortened V by 2 bases and J by 7 bases, and 18 bases separated the two germline ends. CDR1 and CDR2 (germline): LNHDA, SQIVND (reference sequence). CDR3 bases: TGTGCCAGTAGTATATATGGGATGACAGGTAGGAATGAGCAGTTCTTC. Encoded protein: CASSIYGMTGRNEQFF.

The chain carries TRBV5-4 and TRBJ2-3; weak D call: TRBD1 (5 bases). From germline, CDR1 is SGHNT and CDR2 YYREEE (reference sequence). Trimming shortened V by 0 bases and J by 0 bases, and 8 bases separated the two germline ends. The CDR3 covers 15 residues. The CDR3 is CASSLGSGSTDTQYF. The CDR3 DNA follows: TGTGCCAGCAGCTTGGGGTCAGGGAGCACAGATACGCAGTATTTT.